The present T cell receptor (beta chain) was sequenced within a study of T cell responses to AZD1222 COVID-19 vaccine. General study points: Unmutated variant regions reportedly attract nearly half of all spike-specific TCRs. Following two doses of AZD1222, Spike-specific TCR breadth and depth rose. Baseline serostatus was positive in only 5 to 7 AZD1222 recipients. Clonal diversity was possibly underestimated, and the donors were mostly white British, with more females.

Here immunoSEQ multiplex PCR was the method, and the copy in TCRdb shows in-frame clones only, minus some. In the table there are 150,000 to 200,000 clones, 70% to 90% of which are singletons. Germline V lookup: CDR1 LGHDT, CDR2 YNNKEL (reference sequence). V was cut by 4 bases and J by 2 bases, with 12 bases left in between. The CDR3 totals 15 residues. This clone has just one count. Its antigen is undetermined. The specimen comprised peripheral blood, sampled 28 days after the second AZD1222 dose. This TCR was recovered from an adult who received the AZD1222 COVID-19 vaccine. V and J are TRBV3-1 (or the pseudogene TRBV3-2) and TRBJ1-3, with D possibly being TRBD1 (5 bases). CDR3 DNA sequence: TGTGCCAGCAGCCCCAGGGTCTCAACTGGAAACACCATATATTTT. Encoded protein: CASSPRVSTGNTIYF.